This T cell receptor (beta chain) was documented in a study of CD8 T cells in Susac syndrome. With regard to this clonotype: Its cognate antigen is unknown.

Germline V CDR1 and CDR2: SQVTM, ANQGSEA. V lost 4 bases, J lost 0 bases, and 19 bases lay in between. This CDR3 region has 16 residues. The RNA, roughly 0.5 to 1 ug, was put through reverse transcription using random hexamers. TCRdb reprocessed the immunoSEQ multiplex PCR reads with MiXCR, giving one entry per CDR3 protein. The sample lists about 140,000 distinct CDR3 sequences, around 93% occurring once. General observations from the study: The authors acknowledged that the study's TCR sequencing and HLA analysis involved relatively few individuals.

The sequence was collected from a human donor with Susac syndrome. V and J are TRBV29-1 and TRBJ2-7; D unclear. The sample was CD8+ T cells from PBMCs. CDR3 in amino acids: CSVVFVLESSSYEQYF. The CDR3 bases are TGCAGCGTTGTGTTCGTTCTGGAGTCAAGCTCCTACGAGCAGTACTTC.